The source of this TCR beta chain is a study of response to subunit inactivated influenza vaccine. Notes on the study in general: Authors suggested each seasonal flu vaccination may recruit only limited numbers of new T cells.

Trimming removed 0 bases from V and 3 bases from J, with 4 bases in between. From germline, CDR1 is MNHEY and CDR2 SVGAGI. The CDR3 covers 13 residues. TCRdb itself ran the RT-PCR reads through MiXCR, one entry per CDR3 protein. The table lists about 480,000 distinct CDR3 sequences, 10% to 15% of them singletons. This clonotype was seen repeatedly, ten times or more. Its antigen is not identified. The V and J genes are TRBV6-5 and TRBJ2-3; D gene uncertain. This receptor was obtained from a man aged 45-60 years who received an inactivated influenza vaccine. The source was PBMCs from blood, collected about 40 days after vaccination. CDR3 protein: CASSYSPTDTQYF. CDR3 in DNA: TGTGCCAGCAGTTACTCGCCTACAGATACGCAGTATTTT.